This T cell receptor beta chain came from a study of identical twins. Between the trimmed V and J ends, which lost 0 bases and 7 bases, there was a span of 12 bases. The CDR3 spans 14 residues. Per germline, CDR1 LGHDT and CDR2 YNNKEL (reference sequence). Using its own MiXCR run on the 5' RACE reads, TCRdb lists one record per CDR3 protein. The sample has approximately 500,000 distinct CDR3 sequences, roughly 24% seen once; the top ten hold roughly 2.8%. These data are also associated with another study on T cells expressing NK-cell markers.

The sample taken for sequencing was CD4+ T cells sorted from blood. This receptor was identified in a woman aged 18-29 years in good health. V gene TRBV3-1 combines with J gene TRBJ2-5, with no clear D. DNA of the CDR3: TGTGCCAGCAGCCAAGAGTACCGGCCAGGGACCCAGTACTTC. This encodes CASSQEYRPGTQYF.